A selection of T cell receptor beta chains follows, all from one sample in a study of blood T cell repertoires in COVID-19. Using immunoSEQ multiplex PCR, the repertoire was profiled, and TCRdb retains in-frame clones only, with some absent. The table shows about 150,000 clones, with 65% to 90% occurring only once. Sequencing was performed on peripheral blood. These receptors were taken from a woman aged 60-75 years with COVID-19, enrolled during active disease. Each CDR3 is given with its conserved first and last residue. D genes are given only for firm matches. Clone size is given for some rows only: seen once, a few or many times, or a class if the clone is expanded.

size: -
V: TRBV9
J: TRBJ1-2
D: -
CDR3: CASSVGGGTNYGYTF
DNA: TGTGCCAGCAGCGTAGGAGGGGGTACTAACTATGGCTACACCTTC

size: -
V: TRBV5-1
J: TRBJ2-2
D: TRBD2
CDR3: CASSLGLIAGGDTGELFF
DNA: TGCGCCAGCAGCCTGGGGCTGATAGCGGGAGGGGACACCGGGGAGCTGTTTTTT

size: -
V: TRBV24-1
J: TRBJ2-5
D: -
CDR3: CATSESTGRETQYF
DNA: TGTGCCACCAGTGAATCCACAGGGCGGGAGACCCAGTACTTC

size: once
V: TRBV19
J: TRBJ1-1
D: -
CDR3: CASSMRDGTEAFF
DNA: TGTGCCAGTAGTATGCGGGACGGGACTGAAGCTTTCTTT

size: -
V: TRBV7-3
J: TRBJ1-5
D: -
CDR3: CASSLNRGEPQHF
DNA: TGTGCCAGCAGCTTAAATAGGGGTGAGCCCCAGCATTTT

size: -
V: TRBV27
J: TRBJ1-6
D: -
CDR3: CASSLGQAAYNSPLHF
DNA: TGTGCCAGCAGTTTGGGGCAGGCCGCGTATAATTCACCCCTCCACTTT

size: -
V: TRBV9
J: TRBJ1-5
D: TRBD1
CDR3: CASSPTGVNQPQHF
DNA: TGTGCCAGCAGCCCCACAGGGGTCAATCAGCCCCAGCATTTT

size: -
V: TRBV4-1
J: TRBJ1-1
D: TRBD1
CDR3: CASSPGQGGTEAFF
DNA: TGCGCCAGCAGCCCGGGACAGGGTGGAACTGAAGCTTTCTTT

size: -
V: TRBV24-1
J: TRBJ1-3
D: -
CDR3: CATRDSGAGNTIYF
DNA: TGTGCCACCAGAGACTCAGGGGCTGGAAACACCATATATTTT

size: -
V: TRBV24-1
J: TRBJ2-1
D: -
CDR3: CATSPTGTSYEQFF
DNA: TGTGCCACCAGTCCCACCGGGACATCATATGAGCAGTTCTTC

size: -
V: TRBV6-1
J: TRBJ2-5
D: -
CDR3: CASSENRAPQETQYF
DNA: TGTGCCAGCAGTGAAAACAGGGCCCCACAAGAGACCCAGTACTTC

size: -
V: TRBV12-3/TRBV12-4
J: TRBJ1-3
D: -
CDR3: CASRAYSGNTIYF
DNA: TGTGCCAGCAGGGCTTACTCTGGAAACACCATATATTTT

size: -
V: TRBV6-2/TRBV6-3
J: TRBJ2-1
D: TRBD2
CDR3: CASSTGTSGFQFF
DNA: TGTGCCAGCAGTACCGGGACTAGCGGGTTCCAGTTCTTC

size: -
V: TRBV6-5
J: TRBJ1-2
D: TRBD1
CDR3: CASSYSQGAGDGYTF
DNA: TGTGCCAGCAGTTACTCGCAGGGGGCGGGTGATGGCTACACCTTC

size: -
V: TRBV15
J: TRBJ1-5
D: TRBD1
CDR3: CATSRGSTGAMHQPQHF
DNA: TGTGCCACCAGCAGAGGTTCGACAGGGGCCATGCATCAGCCCCAGCATTTT

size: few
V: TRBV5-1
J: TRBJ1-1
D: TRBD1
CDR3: CASSSTGGRLNTEAFF
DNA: TGCGCCAGCAGCTCGACAGGGGGCAGATTGAACACTGAAGCTTTCTTT

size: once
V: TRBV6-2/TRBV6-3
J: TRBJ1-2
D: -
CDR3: CASSYKGVYGYTF
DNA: TGTGCCAGCAGTTACAAGGGGGTCTATGGCTACACCTTC

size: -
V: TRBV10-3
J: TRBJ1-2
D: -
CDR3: CAISGQAGYSYTF
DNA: TGTGCCATCAGTGGACAGGCGGGTTATAGCTACACCTTC

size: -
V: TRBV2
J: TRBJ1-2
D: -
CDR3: CASTGNYGYTF
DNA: TGTGCCAGCACGGGAAACTATGGCTACACCTTC

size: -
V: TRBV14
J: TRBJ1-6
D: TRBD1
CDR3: CASSLRDSNSPLHF
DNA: TGTGCCAGCAGCCTCCGGGACAGTAATTCACCCCTCCACTTT

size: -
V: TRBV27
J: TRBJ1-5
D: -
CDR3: CASSFLGEGQPQHF
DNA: TGTGCCAGCAGTTTCTTGGGGGAGGGTCAGCCCCAGCATTTT

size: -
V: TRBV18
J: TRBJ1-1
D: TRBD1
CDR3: CASSPHGTGGDTEAFF
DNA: TGTGCCAGCTCACCACACGGGACAGGGGGGGACACTGAAGCTTTCTTT

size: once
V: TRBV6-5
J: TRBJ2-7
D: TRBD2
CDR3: CASSYQAGRSYEQYF
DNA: TGTGCCAGCAGTTACCAAGCGGGACGAAGCTACGAGCAGTACTTC

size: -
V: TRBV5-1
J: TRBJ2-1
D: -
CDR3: CASSSSPGGNEQFF
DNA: TGCGCCAGCAGCTCCAGCCCTGGAGGCAATGAGCAGTTCTTC

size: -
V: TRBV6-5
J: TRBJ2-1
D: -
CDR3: CASSYNGHYNEQFF
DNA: TGTGCCAGCAGTTACAACGGACACTACAATGAGCAGTTCTTC